This T cell receptor (beta chain) is from a study of beta chain features in type 1 diabetes. Study information: Cells sorted and examined across all samples totaled roughly 98 million.

V was cut by 1 base and J by 3 bases, with 5 bases left in between. Per germline, CDR1 SGHDT and CDR2 YYEEEE. The CDR3 contains 12 residues. Every sorted population was more than 95% pure. Every bit of the isolated RNA underwent reverse transcription, so sequencing read expressed TCRB transcripts. Samples of naive, central memory and regulatory T cells yielded a mean of about 3.5 million reads. Generated by immunoSEQ multiplex PCR, the TCRdb table keeps only in-frame clones and is missing some. The table lists about 240,000 clones, less than 35% of them singletons. With regard to this clone: Since a much larger clone is just one base distant, this may be a read error.

The rearrangement uses TRBV5-6 and TRBJ2-7; unclear D gene. This clonotype was obtained from a young man in good health. The specimen was central memory CD4+ T cells from blood. DNA of the CDR3: TGTGCCAGCAGCTTGTTCATCTACGAGCAGTACTTC. As protein: CASSLFIYEQYF. Looking up the rest from reference TRBV5-6 and TRBJ2-7 gives the full variable domain: DAGVTQSPTHLIKTRGQQVTLRCSPKSGHDTVSWYQQALGQGPQFIFQYYEEEERQRGNFPDRFSGHQFPNYSSELNVNALLLGDSALYLCASSLFIYEQYFGPGTRLTVT.